This T cell receptor (beta chain) is from a study of blood T cells in healthy people across ages. Then a second PCR, running about 6 to 12 cycles, was carried out with a sample-barcoded 5' primer and a J-beta primer mix. All cDNA molecules were each tagged by a template-switch adaptor with 12 random nucleotides. TCRdb analysed the 5' RACE reads with MiXCR anew, one entry per CDR3 protein. The table has about 930,000 distinct CDR3 sequences, roughly 29% seen once. With 3 bases removed from V and 6 bases from J, the gap between germline ends came to 14 bases. Germline V gene lookup returns CDR1 KGHDR and CDR2 SFDVKD. There are 15 residues in the CDR3. The sample was also linked to a second study, of T cells of mothers and their children. Turning to that study: All RNA that had been extracted was used for cDNA synthesis at approximately 1.5 ug per 15 ul.

The V and J genes are TRBV24-1 and TRBJ1-5; D not resolved. The TCR comes from a woman in her thirties or forties in good health. The specimen sequenced was blood. CDR3 region: CATSDEQRVGQPQHF. For the CDR3, the DNA is TGTGCCACCAGTGATGAGCAGCGGGTTGGTCAGCCCCAGCATTTT.